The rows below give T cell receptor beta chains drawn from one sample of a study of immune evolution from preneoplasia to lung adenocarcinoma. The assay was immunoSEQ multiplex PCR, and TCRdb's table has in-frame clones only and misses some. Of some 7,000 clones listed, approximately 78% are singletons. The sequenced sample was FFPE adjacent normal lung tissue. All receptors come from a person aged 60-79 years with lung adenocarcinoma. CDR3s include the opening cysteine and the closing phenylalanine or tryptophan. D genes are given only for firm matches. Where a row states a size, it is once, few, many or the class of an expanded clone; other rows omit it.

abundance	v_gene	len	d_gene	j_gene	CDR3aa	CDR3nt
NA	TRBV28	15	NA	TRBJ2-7	CASSAPGTSTYEQYF	TGTGCCAGCAGTGCCCCCGGGACATCCACCTACGAGCAGTACTTC
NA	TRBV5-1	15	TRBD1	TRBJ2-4	CASSLQGTGLDIQYF	TGCGCCAGCAGCTTGCAAGGGACAGGGTTGGACATTCAGTACTTC
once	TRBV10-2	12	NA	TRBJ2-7	CASSAGLYEQYF	TGCGCCAGCAGTGCGGGGCTCTACGAGCAGTACTTC
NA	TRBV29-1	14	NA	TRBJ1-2	CSVELEGFNYGYTF	TGCAGCGTTGAGTTAGAGGGGTTTAACTATGGCTACACCTTC
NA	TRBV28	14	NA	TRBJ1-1	CASTKGGRATEAFF	TGTGCCAGCACGAAGGGGGGGCGCGCCACTGAAGCTTTCTTT
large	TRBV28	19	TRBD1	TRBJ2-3	CARPVKETEGAGSTDTQYF	TGTGCCAGACCAGTTAAGGAAACCGAGGGGGCAGGGTCCACAGATACGCAGTATTTT
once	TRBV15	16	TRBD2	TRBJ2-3	CATSRAAGGFTDTQYF	TGTGCCACCAGCAGAGCCGCGGGAGGATTCACAGATACGCAGTATTTT
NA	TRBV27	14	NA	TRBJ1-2	CASSFQANNYGYTF	TGTGCCAGCAGTTTCCAGGCAAATAACTATGGCTACACCTTC
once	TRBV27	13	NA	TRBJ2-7	CASSFRYLDEQYF	TGTGCCAGCAGTTTTCGGTACCTCGACGAGCAGTACTTC
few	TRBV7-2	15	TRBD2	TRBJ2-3	CASRPTSGSTDTQYF	TGTGCCAGCAGACCCACTAGCGGGAGCACAGATACGCAGTATTTT
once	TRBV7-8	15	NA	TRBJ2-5	CASSPTSGNAETQYF	TGTGCCAGCAGCCCTACTTCAGGGAACGCCGAGACCCAGTACTTC
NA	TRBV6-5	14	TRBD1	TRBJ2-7	CASSPGTGRYEQYF	TGTGCCAGCAGCCCCGGGACAGGGCGGTACGAGCAGTACTTC
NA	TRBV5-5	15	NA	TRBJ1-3	CASSSTDHLGNTIYF	TGTGCCAGCAGCTCGACAGATCACCTGGGAAACACCATATATTTT
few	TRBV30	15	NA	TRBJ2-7	CAWRVSGTQSYEQYF	TGTGCCTGGAGGGTCTCGGGCACGCAATCCTACGAGCAGTACTTC
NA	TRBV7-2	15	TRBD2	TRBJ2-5	CASSFSGRDQETQYF	TGTGCCAGCAGCTTTAGCGGGAGAGACCAAGAGACCCAGTACTTC
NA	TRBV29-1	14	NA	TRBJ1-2	CSVEDREGLYGYTF	TGCAGCGTTGAAGATCGGGAAGGTTTATATGGCTACACCTTC
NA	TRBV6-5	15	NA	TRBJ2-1	CASSYRGYTLYEQFF	TGTGCCAGCAGTTACAGGGGCTACACTTTATATGAGCAGTTCTTC
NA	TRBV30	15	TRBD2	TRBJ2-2	CARTMTSLHAGELFF	TGTGCCCGGACTATGACTAGCCTACACGCCGGGGAGCTGTTTTTT
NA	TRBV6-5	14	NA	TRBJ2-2	CASSYGTTTGELFF	TGTGCCAGCAGTTACGGGACAACCACCGGGGAGCTGTTTTTT
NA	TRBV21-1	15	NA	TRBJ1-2	CARTLGALFVYGYTF	TGTGCCAGGACTTTGGGGGCGCTTTTTGTCTATGGCTACACCTTC
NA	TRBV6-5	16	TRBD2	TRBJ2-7	CASSYSAGGPSYEQYF	TGTGCCAGCAGTTACTCAGCGGGAGGGCCTTCCTACGAGCAGTACTTC
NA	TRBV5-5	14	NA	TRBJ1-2	CASSLEGEYYGYTF	TGTGCCAGCAGCTTGGAGGGGGAGTACTATGGCTACACCTTC
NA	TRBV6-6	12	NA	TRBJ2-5	CASSYGEETQYF	TGTGCCAGCAGTTACGGGGAAGAGACCCAGTACTTC